In this sample, the clone carrying this T cell receptor beta chain turned up a few times. Its target is unknown. The data are from a study of CD8 T cells in Susac syndrome. Study-wide results and limits: As acknowledged by the study, its TCR sequencing and HLA analysis included a relatively small number of individuals.

The RNA input was about 0.5 to 1 ug, and it was reverse transcribed with random hexamers. Across 54 Vbeta and 13 Jbeta, immunoSEQ multiplex PCR amplified TCR beta CDR3. Each CDR3 protein gets one entry after TCRdb re-called the immunoSEQ multiplex PCR reads with MiXCR. The data contain some 450,000 distinct CDR3 sequences, approximately 85% of them singletons. In contrast to the negatively isolated CD8+ and CD4+ T cells, TEMRA cells were FACS-enriched. The receptor's source is a human donor with multiple sclerosis. Sequenced: CD8+ T cells from PBMCs.

The CDR3 spells CASSDEGGMNTEAFF. DNA of the CDR3: TGTGCCAGCAGTGATGAGGGGGGGATGAACACTGAAGCTTTCTTT. This rearrangement joins TRBV2 to TRBJ1-1; tentatively, D is TRBD1 (6 bases). Germline V CDR1 and CDR2: SNHLY, FYNNEI. V was cut by 3 bases and J by 0 bases, with 11 bases left in between. The CDR3 runs to 15 residues.